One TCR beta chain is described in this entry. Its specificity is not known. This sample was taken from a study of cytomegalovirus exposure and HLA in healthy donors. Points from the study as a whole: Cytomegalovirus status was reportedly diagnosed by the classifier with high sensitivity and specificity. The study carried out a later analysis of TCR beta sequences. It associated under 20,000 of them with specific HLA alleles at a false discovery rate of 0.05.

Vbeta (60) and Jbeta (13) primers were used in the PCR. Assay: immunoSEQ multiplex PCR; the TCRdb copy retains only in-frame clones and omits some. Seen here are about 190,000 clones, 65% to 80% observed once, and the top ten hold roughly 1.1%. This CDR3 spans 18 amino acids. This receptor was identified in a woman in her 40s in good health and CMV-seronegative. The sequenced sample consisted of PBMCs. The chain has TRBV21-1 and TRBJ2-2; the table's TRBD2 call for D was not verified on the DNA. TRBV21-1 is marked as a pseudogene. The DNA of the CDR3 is TGTGCCAGCAGCAAAGCAGGAGGCGTCTTCGCGAACACCGGGGAGCTGTTTTTT. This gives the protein CASSKAGGVFANTGELFF.